The 8 T cell receptor beta chains below come from one sample, sequenced in a study of T cell repertoires in cytomegalovirus infection. One entry per CDR3 protein, called by TCRdb with MiXCR from the reads. The sample holds some 700,000 distinct CDR3 sequences, 35% to 40% seen once. The sample was PBMCs. All receptors come from a human donor in good health (CMV status not recorded). Some clones in this sample may be carry-over from other donors' samples.

The rearrangement joins TRBV28 to TRBJ2-1; a possible D gene is TRBD2 (5 bases). Germline values: CDR1 MDHEN, CDR2 SYDVKM. The V end lost 8 bases, the J end lost 11 bases, and 16 bases lay between the germline ends. CDR3 length: 12 residues. CDR3: CASPSRFGKQFF. The CDR3, as DNA: TGTGCCAGCCCATCTCGTTTCGGGAAGCAGTTCTTC.

The rearrangement uses TRBV7-2 and TRBJ1-4; D is unclear. Trimming removed 5 bases from V and 5 bases from J, with 12 bases in between. The germline V gene encodes CDR1 SGHTA and CDR2 FQGNSA. The CDR3 is 14 amino acids. The CDR3 DNA reads as TGTGCCAGCAGCCGGTGGCGGGGAAATGAAAAACTGTTTTTT. Amino acid sequence: CASSRWRGNEKLFF. The full variable domain, with the rest looked up from reference TRBV7-2 and TRBJ1-4, is GAGVSQSPSNKVTEKGKDVELRCDPISGHTALYWYRQSLGQGLEFLIYFQGNSAPDKSGLPSDRFSAERTGGSVSTLTIQRTQQEDSAVYLCASSRWRGNEKLFFGSGTQLSVL.

The rearrangement uses TRBV2 and TRBJ2-4; D uncertain. The CDR3 has 14 residues. Trimming pared 3 bases from V and 8 bases from J, leaving 14 bases between. Germline V CDR1 and CDR2: SNHLY, FYNNEI. Here the CDR3 reads CASSETGPADIQYF. The DNA for the CDR3 is TGTGCCAGCAGTGAGACCGGGCCCGCGGACATTCAGTACTTC.

This clonotype was observed once. The V gene is TRBV18, the J gene TRBJ2-3, with 11 bases fitting TRBD2. The germline V gene encodes CDR1 KGHSH and CDR2 LQKENI. Trimming took 3 bases from V and 6 from J; bases not matched to a gene: 8. The CDR3 is made up of 16 amino acids. CDR3 nucleotides: TGTGCCAGCTCACCGAGGACTAGCGGGTCATCGGATACGCAGTATTTT. Amino acid sequence: CASSPRTSGSSDTQYF.

This clonotype is a singleton in its sample. Without the conserved terminal phenylalanine or tryptophan, this CDR3 likely stems from a read error. This chain's CDR3 is CASSPHALGNQPQHL. CDR3 nucleotides: TGTGCCAGCAGCCCCCATGCCTTGGGCAATCAGCCCCAGCATTTG. The genes are TRBV28 and TRBJ1-5, with D uncertain. The CDR3 contains 15 residues. Germline V gene lookup returns CDR1 MDHEN and CDR2 SYDVKM. V lost 6 bases, J lost 2 bases, and 14 bases lay in between.

This clonotype was found many times. The chain combines TRBV6-5 with TRBJ2-2, with 10 positions matching TRBD1. The CDR3 runs to 14 residues. Germline CDR1 and CDR2: MNHEY and SVGAGI. V lost 5 bases and J lost 6; bases outside the gene matches: 3. CDR3 protein: CASSRDRGPGELFF. The CDR3 DNA follows: TGTGCCAGCAGTCGGGACAGGGGCCCCGGGGAGCTGTTTTTT.

This clonotype occurred a few times. The rearrangement joins TRBV5-1 to TRBJ1-2, with D unresolved. This CDR3 contains 14 residues. The germline V and J ends were trimmed by 4 bases and 3 bases, with 13 bases remaining between them. Germline loops: CDR1 SGHRS, CDR2 YFSETQ. The CDR3 loop reads CASSTDGGDYGYTF. The CDR3 DNA follows: TGCGCCAGCAGCACGGATGGTGGCGACTATGGCTACACCTTC.

V gene TRBV6-1 combines with J gene TRBJ2-5; D could derive from TRBD1 or TRBD2 (5 bases each). V lost 2 bases and J 2 bases, leaving 15 bases between the germline ends. The CDR3 is 16 residues long. The germline CDR1 and CDR2 sequences are MNHNS and SASEGT. CDR3 residues: CASSEKPSGPQETQYF. As DNA, the CDR3 is TGTGCCAGCAGTGAAAAGCCTTCGGGGCCGCAAGAGACCCAGTACTTC.